The 24 T cell receptor beta chains below were found in one sample sequenced in a study of control samples from healthy donors and cancer patients (TCRdb year 2020). Receptor amplification or capture employed the immunoSEQ multiplex PCR assay. Drawn from immuneACCESS, this table holds only the in-frame rearrangements with V and J called that TCRdb kept. Clones are partly lost; checked studies trace under half to an unresolved V gene and leave the rest unexplained. Counted in this sample were some 210,000 clones; roughly nine tenths of them appeared once. The ten largest make up less than 2% of the sample. Source material: blood. The receptors here all came from a man aged 25-45 years in good health.

V is TRBV20-1 and J is TRBJ2-7; a weak D match, TRBD1 (5 bases). CDR1 DFQATT and CDR2 SNEGSKA come from the germline V gene (reference sequence). The CDR3 covers 11 residues. Trimming took off 6 bases at V and 5 bases at J, with 11 bases between the two ends. The CDR3 DNA reads TGCAGTGCAAAGGGGTTCGACGAGCAGTACTTC. This encodes CSAKGFDEQYF.

The V gene is TRBV4-1, the J gene TRBJ1-5; 7 bases match TRBD1. The CDR3 extends over 17 amino acids. Unmatched junction bases numbered 8, after V lost 3 bases and J lost 0 bases. In germline, CDR1 is MGHRA, CDR2 YSYEKL. The chain's CDR3 is CASSQKTGSNSNQPQHF. The CDR3 nucleotides read TGCGCCAGCAGCCAGAAGACAGGGTCGAATAGCAATCAGCCCCAGCATTTT.

The rearrangement links TRBV12-5 to TRBJ1-2; maybe TRBD1 (6 bases). The CDR3 covers 13 residues. The V and J ends lost 7 bases and 8 bases respectively, with 17 bases between them. Germline V gene data show CDR1 as LGHNT and CDR2 as FRNRAP. CDR3: CASALAPGEGYTF. CDR3 bases: TGTGCTAGTGCCCTTGCGCCAGGGGAAGGCTACACCTTC.

This sequence joins TRBV5-5 and TRBJ1-3; no reliable D call. Germline V gene lookup returns CDR1 SGHKS and CDR2 YYEKEE (reference sequence). V was clipped by 4 bases and J by 1 base, with 9 bases between them. The CDR3 extends over 14 amino acids. The DNA for the CDR3 is TGTGCCAGCAGCCTCGAGGCATCTGGAAACACCATATATTTT. Translation gives CASSLEASGNTIYF.

The chain uses TRBV6-1 and TRBJ2-1; 13 bases match TRBD2. This CDR3 is built from 16 residues. Germline trimming cut 4 bases from V and 9 bases from J; bases unmatched to any gene: 9. Germline assignment: CDR1 MNHNS and CDR2 SASEGT. CDR3 DNA: TGTGCCAGCAGTGCCTTACTAGCGGGGGGGCCTGCTGAGCAGTTCTTC. Translated: CASSALLAGGPAEQFF.

The chain has TRBV24-1 and TRBJ2-1, with TRBD2 matching 15 bases. The V segment lost 4 bases and the J segment 10 bases; nucleotides outside the gene matches: 4. The germline V gene encodes CDR1 KGHDR and CDR2 SFDVKD. The CDR3 consists of 15 residues. The DNA of the CDR3 is TGTGCCACCAGTGACCCCGGACTAGCGGGGGGGGAGCAGTTCTTC. The encoded protein is CATSDPGLAGGEQFF.

The chain uses TRBV5-6 and TRBJ2-1, with D hard to call. Between the trimmed V and J ends, which lost 0 bases and 1 base, there was a span of 11 bases. The CDR3 is 16 residues long. Germline V gene lookup returns CDR1 SGHDT and CDR2 YYEEEE. The DNA for the CDR3 is TGTGCCAGCAGCTTGGCCGGCAGCGAATCCTACAATGAGCAGTTCTTC. It translates to CASSLAGSESYNEQFF.

This chain links TRBV9 with TRBJ1-2, with D possibly matching TRBD1 (6 bases). Deletions cut 0 bases from V and 10 bases from J, with 22 bases between. This CDR3 comprises 16 residues. CDR1 and CDR2 from the germline V gene are SGDLS and YYNGEE. The CDR3 protein is CASSVGGRGLYEIYTF. The CDR3 DNA follows: TGTGCCAGCAGCGTAGGAGGCAGGGGTTTGTATGAAATCTACACCTTC. The whole variable domain, remainder taken from reference TRBV9 and TRBJ1-2, is DSGVTQTPKHLITATGQRVTLRCSPRSGDLSVYWYQQSLDQGLQFLIQYYNGEERAKGNILERFSAQQFPDLHSELNLSSLELGDSALYFCASSVGGRGLYEIYTFGSGTRLTVV.

The rearrangement uses TRBV7-6 and TRBJ2-3, with 11 bases matching TRBD2. The CDR3 length is 18 residues. Germline loops: CDR1 SGHVS, CDR2 FNYEAQ. J was trimmed by 1 base and V by 2 bases; bases with no gene match: 8. This chain's CDR3 is CASSLWVAGGKGTDTQYF. Written as DNA, the CDR3 is TGTGCCAGCAGCTTATGGGTAGCGGGGGGGAAGGGCACAGATACGCAGTATTTT.

The genes are TRBV25-1 and TRBJ2-7, with no clear D. The CDR3 covers 14 residues. Germline V lookup: CDR1 MGHDK, CDR2 SYGVNS. Trimming removed 0 bases from V and 2 bases from J, with 8 bases in between. This chain's CDR3 is CASSEYSDTYEQYF. In DNA form, the CDR3 reads TGTGCCAGCAGTGAATACAGTGATACCTACGAGCAGTACTTC.

The rearrangement links TRBV7-2 to TRBJ1-4; tentative D call: TRBD1 (6 bases). V gave up 3 bases and J gave up 5 bases, with 10 bases separating them. From germline, CDR1 is SGHTA and CDR2 FQGNSA. This CDR3 spans 14 amino acids. The CDR3 loop reads CASSFDRGNEKLFF. DNA for the CDR3: TGTGCCAGCAGCTTCGATAGGGGGAATGAAAAACTGTTTTTT.

The chain couples TRBV11-2 to TRBJ1-4; tentatively, D is TRBD1 (5 bases). Between the trimmed V and J ends, which lost 1 base and 0 bases, there was a span of 15 bases. The CDR3 loop spans 18 amino acids. Germline V gene data show CDR1 as SGHAT and CDR2 as FQNNGV. CDR3 sequence (DNA): TGTGCCAGCAGCTTAGCTTGGGGTGGGGGAGCAACTAATGAAAAACTGTTTTTT. Protein: CASSLAWGGGATNEKLFF.

The V and J genes are TRBV24-1 and TRBJ2-2, with D possibly being TRBD2 (5 bases). The germline gives CDR1 KGHDR, CDR2 SFDVKD. Trimming left V 7 bases short and J 4 bases short, with 6 bases between. The CDR3 length is 12 residues. Here the CDR3 DNA reads TGTGCCACCAGGGGAGCCACCGGGGAGCTGTTTTTT. It codes for CATRGATGELFF.

This sequence joins TRBV12-3 or TRBV12-4 and TRBJ2-7, with a possible D match to TRBD1 (5 bases). V was cut by 6 bases and J by 6 bases, with 15 bases left in between. The CDR3 has 13 residues. CDR3 sequence (DNA): TGTGCCAGCAGAAGGCAGGGTACTCGCGAGCAGTACTTC. It specifies CASRRQGTREQYF.

This chain links TRBV5-5 with TRBJ2-1; tentatively, D is TRBD2 (6 bases). V was shortened by 1 base and J by 2 bases, with 10 bases between the two germline ends. CDR1 is SGHKS, CDR2 YYEKEE, per germline (reference sequence). The CDR3 extends over 15 amino acids. CDR3 protein: CASSLLAETYNEQFF. In DNA, the CDR3 is TGTGCCAGCAGCTTGTTAGCGGAAACCTACAATGAGCAGTTCTTC.

The rearrangement uses TRBV18 and TRBJ2-5, with TRBD1 identical over 7 bases. The CDR3 is 14 residues long. The germline gives CDR1 KGHSH, CDR2 LQKENI. The V segment lost 3 bases and the J segment 4 bases; nucleotides outside the gene matches: 5. CDR3 bases: TGTGCCAGCTCACCCCGACAGGGTTCAGAGACCCAGTACTTC. Residues: CASSPRQGSETQYF.

V usage is TRBV9 and J usage is TRBJ2-6; the match to TRBD1 covers 9 bases. The V segment lost 3 bases and the J segment 5 bases; nucleotides outside the gene matches: 9. Per the germline V gene, CDR1 is SGDLS and CDR2 is YYNGEE. The CDR3 spans 17 residues. CDR3 in DNA: TGTGCCAGCAGCGCCAGACAGGGGGGCTATAGGGCCAACGTCCTGACTTTC. It encodes CASSARQGGYRANVLTF.

The rearrangement links TRBV30 to TRBJ1-1; D not resolved. The germline gives CDR1 GTSNPN, CDR2 SVGIG (reference sequence). The CDR3 is 15 amino acids. Deletions cut 5 bases from V and 3 bases from J, with 19 bases between. The CDR3 coding sequence is TGTGCCTGGGGCCTTTCCGGGTCTCGGGACACTGAAGCTTTCTTT. Translated, it gives CAWGLSGSRDTEAFF. Variable domain in full (rest from reference TRBV30 and TRBJ1-1): SQTIHQWPATLVQPVGSPLSLECTVEGTSNPNLYWYRQAAGRGLQLLFYSVGIGQISSEVPQNLSASRPQDRQFILSSKKLLLSDSGFYLCAWGLSGSRDTEAFFGQGTRLTVV.

This chain joins TRBV15 and TRBJ1-5, with D uncertain. CDR3 size: 12 residues. The germline V gene has CDR1 LNHNV and CDR2 YYDKDF (reference sequence). The V gene lost 0 bases and the J gene lost 6 bases, with 3 bases spanning the gap. Here the CDR3 reads CATSRDSQPQHF. The CDR3 DNA follows: TGTGCCACCAGCAGAGATTCTCAGCCCCAGCATTTT. Filled out from reference TRBV15 and TRBJ1-5, the complete variable domain reads DAMVIQNPRYQVTQFGKPVTLSCSQTLNHNVMYWYQQKSSQAPKLLFHYYDKDFNNEADTPDNFQSRRPNTSFCFLDIRSPGLGDTAMYLCATSRDSQPQHFGDGTRLSIL.

The V call is TRBV27, the J call TRBJ2-1; D possibly corresponds to TRBD1 (6 bases). The CDR3 is 13 residues long. Germline CDR1 is MNHEY and CDR2 is SMNVEV (reference sequence). The ends were cut back, 7 bases at V and 5 bases at J, with 12 bases in the middle. As DNA, the CDR3 is TGTGCCAGCAAGTTAACAGGGAACAATGAGCAGTTCTTC. It is translated as CASKLTGNNEQFF.

V gene TRBV20-1 combines with J gene TRBJ1-1; D remains ambiguous. Germline CDR1 and CDR2: DFQATT and SNEGSKA (reference sequence). The CDR3 contains 11 residues. Trimming removed 3 bases from V and 4 bases from J, with 6 bases in between. CDR3 in amino acids: CSARSGTEAFF. CDR3 DNA: TGCAGTGCTAGGTCGGGCACTGAAGCTTTCTTT.

V and J are TRBV6-4 and TRBJ2-3; tentatively, D is TRBD1 (6 bases). V was pared by 0 bases and J by 2 bases, with 9 bases between. In germline, CDR1 is MRHNA, CDR2 SNTAGT. The CDR3 sequence is 15 residues long. In DNA, the CDR3 is TGTGCCAGCAGTGACTCGGGGGCCGTCACAGATACGCAGTATTTT. It translates to CASSDSGAVTDTQYF.

The J gene is TRBJ1-1, the V gene TRBV7-8; D is undetermined. Germline assignment: CDR1 SGHVS and CDR2 FQNEAQ. The length of the CDR3 is 14 residues. With 5 bases removed from V and 4 bases from J, the gap between germline ends came to 14 bases. The CDR3 loop is CASSPEAYVTEAFF. The CDR3 nucleotides read TGTGCCAGCAGCCCGGAGGCGTATGTCACTGAAGCTTTCTTT.

The chain couples TRBV6-5 to TRBJ1-1; a weak D match, TRBD1 (6 bases). Trimming left V 6 bases short and J 2 bases short, with 13 bases between. The CDR3 covers 14 residues. The V gene's germline CDR1 is MNHEY and CDR2 SVGAGI. The CDR3 nucleotides are TGTGCCAGCAGCCTGGACAGCTATAACACTGAAGCTTTCTTT. Translating gives CASSLDSYNTEAFF.